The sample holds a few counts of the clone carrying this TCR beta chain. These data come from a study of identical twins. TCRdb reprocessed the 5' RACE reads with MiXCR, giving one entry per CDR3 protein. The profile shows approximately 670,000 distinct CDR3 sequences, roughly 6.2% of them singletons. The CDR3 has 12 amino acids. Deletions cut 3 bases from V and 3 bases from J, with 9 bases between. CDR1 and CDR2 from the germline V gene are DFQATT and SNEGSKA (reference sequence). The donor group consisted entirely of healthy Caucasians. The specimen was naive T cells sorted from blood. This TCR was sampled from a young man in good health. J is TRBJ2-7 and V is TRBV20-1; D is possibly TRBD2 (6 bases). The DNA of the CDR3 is TGCAGTGCTAGCGGGAGTGTCTACGAGCAGTACTTC. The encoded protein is CSASGSVYEQYF.